One and the same sample provided the 26 T cell receptor beta chains below, sequenced in a study of control samples from healthy donors and cancer patients. Sequenced by immunoSEQ multiplex PCR; TCRdb stores in-frame clones only, minus some. This repertoire shows roughly 180,000 clones, approximately 94% found once; its top ten account for 1.3% to 1.5%. Sequenced: blood. The receptor source for this set is a woman aged 18-29 years in good health.

The V gene is TRBV7-9, the J gene TRBJ2-5; TRBD1 is a possible D gene (6 bases). The germline V and J ends were trimmed by 0 bases and 4 bases, with 12 bases remaining between them. The CDR3 covers 15 residues. From germline, CDR1 is SEHNR and CDR2 FQNEAQ (reference sequence). The DNA of the CDR3 is TGTGCCAGCAGCTTAGCGAAGGACAGAAGAGAGACCCAGTACTTC. It yields the protein CASSLAKDRRETQYF.

A single count supports this clone. The chain is built from TRBV7-9 and TRBJ1-2; 7 bases line up with TRBD1. V lost 4 bases to trimming and J lost 3 bases; unmatched junction nucleotides: 5. Germline CDR1 is SEHNR and CDR2 is FQNEAQ (reference sequence). There are 14 residues in the CDR3. CDR3 nucleotides: TGTGCCAGCAGCTGGAGGGGGCTGGACTATGGCTACACCTTC. It yields the protein CASSWRGLDYGYTF.

This sequence joins TRBV5-1 and TRBJ2-3; 7 bases are a match to TRBD2. The CDR3 contains 15 residues. Germline values: CDR1 SGHRS, CDR2 YFSETQ. The ends lost 6 bases at V and 5 bases at J; junction bases unmatched: 12. CDR3 amino acids: CASTTEGGPVDTQYF. The CDR3 nucleotides are TGCGCCAGCACCACAGAGGGAGGGCCGGTAGATACGCAGTATTTT.

The V and J genes are TRBV28 and TRBJ2-3, with a tentative D call TRBD1 (5 bases). V was cut by 5 bases and J by 5 bases, with 23 bases left in between. The germline V gene has CDR1 MDHEN and CDR2 SYDVKM. This CDR3 spans 17 amino acids. The CDR3 is CASSPNAGIKAGDTQYF. The CDR3 bases are TGTGCCAGCAGTCCAAATGCAGGGATAAAGGCTGGAGATACGCAGTATTTT.

This chain links TRBV19 with TRBJ2-1, with 8 positions matching TRBD1. V lost 1 base and J lost 10; bases outside the gene matches: 12. CDR1 and CDR2 from the germline V gene are LNHDA and SQIVND (reference sequence). The CDR3 spans 16 residues. The CDR3 region has the DNA TGTGCCAGTAGTATAGTCGGCAGGGGGCCTGGAGTGGAGCAGTTCTTC. Encoded protein: CASSIVGRGPGVEQFF.

CDR3 sequence reads: CASSQEGGTYNEQFF. DNA of the CDR3: TGTGCCAGCAGCCAGGAGGGGGGGACCTACAATGAGCAGTTCTTC. The chain has TRBV7-9 and TRBJ2-1; D may be TRBD2 (7 bases). Germline V gene sequence: CDR1 SEHNR, CDR2 FQNEAQ (reference sequence). The V and J ends lost 5 bases and 2 bases respectively, with 13 bases between them. The CDR3 is 15 amino acids.

This clone came up once. CDR3 residues: CASSHRDLSNQPQHF. The CDR3 DNA is TGTGCCAGCAGTCACCGGGACCTCAGCAATCAGCCCCAGCATTTT. V and J are TRBV2 and TRBJ1-5; D may be TRBD1 (5 bases). Trimming shortened V by 5 bases and J by 1 base, and 12 bases separated the two germline ends. The CDR3 runs 15 residues. Germline CDR1 and CDR2: SNHLY and FYNNEI.

The V gene is TRBV12-3 or TRBV12-4, the J gene TRBJ1-4, with D possibly being TRBD1 (5 bases). CDR3 length equals 13 residues. The V end was cut by 7 bases, the J end by 4 bases, with 10 bases between. The CDR3 bases are TGTGCCAGCAAGGGACGTATTAATGAAAAACTGTTTTTT. As protein: CASKGRINEKLFF.

The chain has TRBV10-3 and TRBJ2-3; D uncertain. Germline CDR1 and CDR2: ENHRY and SYGVKD. The CDR3 is 15 amino acids. The V and J ends lost 3 bases and 1 base respectively, with 11 bases between them. This CDR3 is CAISDHAAGTDTQYF. The CDR3 DNA sequence: TGTGCCATCAGTGACCACGCGGCTGGCACAGATACGCAGTATTTT.

The genes are TRBV19 and TRBJ1-1, with D unclear. This CDR3 spans 13 amino acids. V gave up 9 bases and J gave up 1 base, with 12 bases separating them. Germline V CDR1 and CDR2: LNHDA, SQIVND (reference sequence). CDR3 nucleotides: TGTGCCAGCGTCGGACCAGAGAACACTGAAGCTTTCTTT. It is translated as CASVGPENTEAFF.

The rearrangement joins TRBV5-6 to TRBJ2-7; the match to TRBD1 covers 7 bases. The germline gives CDR1 SGHDT, CDR2 YYEEEE. This CDR3 contains 13 residues. The J segment lost 5 bases and the V segment lost 7 bases, leaving 9 bases of the junction unmatched. In nucleotides, the CDR3 is TGTGCCAGCGCGAGACAGGGATTTAACGAGCAGTACTTC. Translating gives CASARQGFNEQYF.

The chain has TRBV18 and TRBJ1-2; no definite D call. Trimming took off 3 bases at V and 8 bases at J, with 13 bases between the two ends. This CDR3 is 13 amino acids long. Germline values: CDR1 KGHSH, CDR2 LQKENI. The DNA for the CDR3 is TGTGCCAGCTCACCGTCGGACTCGCGAGGCTACACCTTC. It translates to CASSPSDSRGYTF.

The CDR3 region is CATSDAWLTDYNEQFF. The CDR3 DNA is TGTGCCACCAGTGATGCCTGGCTGACAGACTACAATGAGCAGTTCTTC. The J gene is TRBJ2-1, the V gene TRBV24-1; TRBD1 might be the D (5 bases). V was shortened by 3 bases and J by 3 bases, with 14 bases between the two germline ends. The germline V gene encodes CDR1 KGHDR and CDR2 SFDVKD. The CDR3 has 16 amino acids.

V usage is TRBV2 and J usage is TRBJ1-1; 7 bases match TRBD1. J lost 5 bases, V lost 4 bases, and 4 bases had no gene match. This CDR3 contains 13 residues. The germline CDR1 and CDR2 sequences are SNHLY and FYNNEI. The CDR3 DNA reads as TGTGCCAGCAGTGTTTCAGGGGGGACTGAAGCTTTCTTT. Encoded protein: CASSVSGGTEAFF.

This chain joins TRBV27 and TRBJ2-2, with 8 positions matching TRBD1. The J segment lost 6 bases and the V segment lost 5 bases, leaving 8 bases of the junction unmatched. The CDR3 extends over 15 amino acids. Looked up from germline, CDR1 is MNHEY and CDR2 is SMNVEV (reference sequence). The CDR3 loop is CASSTWTGYAGELFF. The CDR3 DNA follows: TGTGCCAGCAGTACCTGGACAGGGTATGCCGGGGAGCTGTTTTTT.

The rearrangement joins TRBV19 to TRBJ1-3; D may be TRBD1 (5 bases). Trimming shortened V by 7 bases and J by 5 bases, and 15 bases separated the two germline ends. The CDR3 runs 14 residues. Germline CDR1 is LNHDA and CDR2 is SQIVND (reference sequence). The CDR3 DNA follows: TGTGCCAGTACATTTGACAGCGCAAGAAACACCATATATTTT. It encodes CASTFDSARNTIYF.

The J gene is TRBJ1-5, the V gene TRBV3-1 (or the pseudogene TRBV3-2); D is ambiguous. The CDR3 has 14 amino acids. The germline V gene encodes CDR1 LGHDT and CDR2 YNNKEL (reference sequence). Trimming took 0 bases from V and 7 from J, leaving 10 bases between them. As DNA, the CDR3 is TGTGCCAGCAGCCAAGATGGCGGGAGCCAGCCCCAGCATTTT. Protein sequence: CASSQDGGSQPQHF.

The chain links TRBV11-2 to TRBJ2-1; no definite D call. V was pared by 0 bases and J by 9 bases, with 15 bases between. The CDR3 sequence is 15 residues long. The germline V gene has CDR1 SGHAT and CDR2 FQNNGV. The CDR3 DNA is TGTGCCAGCAGCTTAGAGGTAGGGAAGTTGGCTGAGCAGTTCTTC. The encoded protein is CASSLEVGKLAEQFF.

The J gene is TRBJ2-3, the V gene TRBV5-6; TRBD2 matches 10 bases. Germline trimming cut 5 bases from V and 6 bases from J; bases unmatched to any gene: 9. The CDR3 is made up of 15 amino acids. Germline lookup yields CDR1 SGHDT and CDR2 YYEEEE. CDR3 region: CASSYPLAGIDTQYF. In DNA form, the CDR3 reads TGTGCCAGCAGTTACCCACTAGCGGGGATCGATACGCAGTATTTT.

Comment on this clone: At one end the junction does not follow the germline gene, possibly because of a read error. The V and J genes are TRBV7-7 and TRBJ2-1; TRBD2 matches at 7 bases. The length of the CDR3 is 13 residues. From germline, CDR1 is SSHAT and CDR2 FNYEAQ (reference sequence). The CDR3 DNA is TGTGCTAGCAGCTCCCTGGGGACTATTGAGCAGTTCTTC. This translates into CASSSLGTIEQFF.

The J gene is TRBJ1-2, the V gene TRBV4-3; D is unclear. There are 13 residues in the CDR3. The germline V gene has CDR1 LGHNA and CDR2 YSLEER. Trimming took 3 bases from V and 3 from J, leaving 8 bases between them. CDR3 amino acids: CASSQQSYYGYTF. The CDR3 nucleotides are TGCGCCAGCAGCCAGCAGTCTTACTATGGCTACACCTTC.

The chain couples TRBV6-5 to TRBJ1-1; possibly TRBD1 for D (6 bases). The V end was cut by 4 bases, the J end by 1 base, with 10 bases between. The germline CDR1 and CDR2 sequences are MNHEY and SVGAGI. The CDR3 consists of 14 residues. As DNA, the CDR3 is TGTGCCAGCAGTTCTTGGGGGCGGAACACTGAAGCTTTCTTT. This encodes CASSSWGRNTEAFF.

This clone has just one count. The chain is built from TRBV29-1 and TRBJ1-1; 7 nucleotides match TRBD1. The CDR3 covers 15 residues. Germline CDR1 is SQVTM and CDR2 is ANQGSEA. Trimming removed 4 bases from V and 4 bases from J; junction bases left unmatched: 12. CDR3 DNA: TGCAGCGTTGCAGACAGGGAAAGGGTGTTCACTGAAGCTTTCTTT. Protein sequence: CSVADRERVFTEAFF.

J is TRBJ1-2 and V is TRBV9; D not resolved. The CDR3 has 17 residues. CDR1 is SGDLS and CDR2 is YYNGEE in the germline V gene. Trimming stripped 0 bases from V and 0 bases from J, with 15 bases between. The CDR3 reads CASSVGPGPRANYGYTF. The DNA of the CDR3 is TGTGCCAGCAGCGTAGGTCCAGGCCCTCGAGCTAACTATGGCTACACCTTC.

This chain links TRBV21-1 with TRBJ2-5; TRBD2, the table's D call, lacks a check against the DNA. TRBV21-1 is classified as a pseudogene. This CDR3 has 18 amino acids. DNA of the CDR3: TGTGCCAGCGTCGGGAGTGCTAGCGGGGGGGTATGCCAAGAGACCCAGTACTTC. Its protein is CASVGSASGGVCQETQYF.

The chain employs TRBV5-6 and TRBJ1-3; D is possibly TRBD1 (5 bases). CDR1 and CDR2 from the germline V gene are SGHDT and YYEEEE. This CDR3 has 15 residues. Between the trimmed V and J ends, which lost 2 bases and 0 bases, there was a span of 9 bases. This chain's CDR3 is CASSFGGSSGNTIYF. CDR3 coding DNA: TGTGCCAGCAGCTTCGGGGGAAGCTCTGGAAACACCATATATTTT.